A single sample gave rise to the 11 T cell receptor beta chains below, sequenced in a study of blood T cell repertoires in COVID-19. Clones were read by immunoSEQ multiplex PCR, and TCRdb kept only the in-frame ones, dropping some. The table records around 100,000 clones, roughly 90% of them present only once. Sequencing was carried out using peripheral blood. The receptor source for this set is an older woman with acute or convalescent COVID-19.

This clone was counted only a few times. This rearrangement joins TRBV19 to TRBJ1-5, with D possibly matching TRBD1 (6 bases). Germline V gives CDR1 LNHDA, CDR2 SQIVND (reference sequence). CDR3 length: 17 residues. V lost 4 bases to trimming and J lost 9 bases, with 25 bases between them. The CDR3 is CASSTHPPRLQGRPQHF. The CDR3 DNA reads TGTGCCAGTAGTACTCATCCTCCCAGGCTCCAGGGGCGGCCCCAGCATTTT.

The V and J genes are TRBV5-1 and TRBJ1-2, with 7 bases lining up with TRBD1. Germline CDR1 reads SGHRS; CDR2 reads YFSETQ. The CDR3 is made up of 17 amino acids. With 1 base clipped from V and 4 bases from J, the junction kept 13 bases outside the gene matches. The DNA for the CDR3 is TGCGCCAGCAGCTTGCGGTCCCGACAGGGAAGACCCTATGGCTACACCTTC. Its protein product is CASSLRSRQGRPYGYTF.

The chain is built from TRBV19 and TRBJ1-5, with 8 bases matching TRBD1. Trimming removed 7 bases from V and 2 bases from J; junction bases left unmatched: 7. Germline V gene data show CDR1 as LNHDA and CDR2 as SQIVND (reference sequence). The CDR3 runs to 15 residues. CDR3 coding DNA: TGTGCCAGTAACAATTTGGACAGGGGCAATCAGCCCCAGCATTTT. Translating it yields CASNNLDRGNQPQHF.

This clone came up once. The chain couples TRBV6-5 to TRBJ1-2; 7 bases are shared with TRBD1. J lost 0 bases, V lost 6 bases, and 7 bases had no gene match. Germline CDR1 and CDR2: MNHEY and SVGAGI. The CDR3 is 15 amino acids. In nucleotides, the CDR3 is TGTGCCAGCAGGCGACAGGGAGTCCCTAACTATGGCTACACCTTC. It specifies CASRRQGVPNYGYTF.

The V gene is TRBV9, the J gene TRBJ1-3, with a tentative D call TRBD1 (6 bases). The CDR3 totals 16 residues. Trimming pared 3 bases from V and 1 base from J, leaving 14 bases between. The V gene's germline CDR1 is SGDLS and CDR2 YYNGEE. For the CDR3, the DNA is TGTGCCAGCAGCGGTACACAGGGTTTATCTGGAAACACCATATATTTT. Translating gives CASSGTQGLSGNTIYF.

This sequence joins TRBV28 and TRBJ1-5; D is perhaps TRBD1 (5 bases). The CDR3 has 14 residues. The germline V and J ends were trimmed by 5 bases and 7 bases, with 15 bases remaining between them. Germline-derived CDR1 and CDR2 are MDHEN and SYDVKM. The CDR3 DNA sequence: TGTGCCAGCAGTCTTAACCCGGGACTCCAGCCCCAGCATTTT. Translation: CASSLNPGLQPQHF.

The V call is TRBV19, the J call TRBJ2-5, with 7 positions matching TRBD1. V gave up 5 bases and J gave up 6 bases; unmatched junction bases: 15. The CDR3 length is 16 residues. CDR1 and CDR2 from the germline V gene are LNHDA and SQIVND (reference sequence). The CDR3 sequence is CASSPRKDRSVQTQYF. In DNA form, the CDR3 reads TGTGCCAGTAGTCCCCGAAAGGACAGGTCTGTGCAGACCCAGTACTTC.

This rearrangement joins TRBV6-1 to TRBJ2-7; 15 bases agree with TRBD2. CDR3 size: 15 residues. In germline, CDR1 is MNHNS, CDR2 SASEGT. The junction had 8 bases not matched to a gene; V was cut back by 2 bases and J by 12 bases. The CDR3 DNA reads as TGTGCCAGCAGTGAATCCGCCGGGACTAGCGGGAGGACGTACGTC. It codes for CASSESAGTSGRTYV.

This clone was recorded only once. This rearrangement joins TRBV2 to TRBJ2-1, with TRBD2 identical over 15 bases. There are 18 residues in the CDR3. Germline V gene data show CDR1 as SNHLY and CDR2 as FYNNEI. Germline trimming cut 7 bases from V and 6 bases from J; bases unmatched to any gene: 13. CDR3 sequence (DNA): TGTGCCAGCAATAAAGGACTAGCGGGAGGGGCTTGGGGCAATGAGCAGTTCTTC. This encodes CASNKGLAGGAWGNEQFF.

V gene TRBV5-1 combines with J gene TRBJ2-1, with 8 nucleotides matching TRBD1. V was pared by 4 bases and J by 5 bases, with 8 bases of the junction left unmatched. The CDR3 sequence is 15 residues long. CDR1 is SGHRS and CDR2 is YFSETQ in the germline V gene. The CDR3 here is CASSVGQGINNEQFF. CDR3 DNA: TGCGCCAGCAGCGTTGGACAGGGAATCAACAATGAGCAGTTCTTC.

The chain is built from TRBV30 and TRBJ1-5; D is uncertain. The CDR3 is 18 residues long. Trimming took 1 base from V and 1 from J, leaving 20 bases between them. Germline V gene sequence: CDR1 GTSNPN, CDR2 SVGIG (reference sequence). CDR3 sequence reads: CAWSAPYPSRGSNQPQHF. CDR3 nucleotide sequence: TGTGCCTGGAGTGCACCCTACCCATCGCGGGGAAGCAATCAGCCCCAGCATTTT.